Listed below are T cell receptor beta chains from one sample, sequenced in a study of cytomegalovirus exposure and HLA in healthy donors. TCRdb's table, derived via immunoSEQ multiplex PCR, lists solely in-frame clones and lacks some. The sample has around 130,000 clones; over 75% are singletons. Sequencing used PBMCs. The origin of the receptors is a man in his thirties or forties in good health and CMV-seronegative. Both conserved end residues are part of each CDR3. D genes are given only for firm matches. Not every row has a clone size; where given, it reads once, few, many or a size class.

d_call: NA
clone_size: NA
j_call: TRBJ2-1
v_call: TRBV9
cdr3_aa: CASSVSPPNEQFF
cdr3_nt: TGTGCCAGCAGCGTATCCCCCCCGAATGAGCAGTTCTTC

d_call: NA
clone_size: NA
j_call: TRBJ2-7
v_call: TRBV2
cdr3_aa: CASSEGPGSYEQYF
cdr3_nt: TGTGCCAGCAGTGAAGGTCCAGGGTCCTACGAGCAGTACTTC

d_call: TRBD1
clone_size: few
j_call: TRBJ2-7
v_call: TRBV7-8
cdr3_aa: CASSWGQPSGEQYF
cdr3_nt: TGTGCCAGCAGCTGGGGACAGCCGAGTGGGGAGCAGTACTTC

d_call: TRBD2
clone_size: once
j_call: TRBJ2-6
v_call: TRBV4-3
cdr3_aa: CASSQEVAGGSGANVLTF
cdr3_nt: TGCGCCAGCAGCCAAGAGGTAGCGGGAGGGTCTGGGGCCAACGTCCTGACTTTC

d_call: TRBD1
clone_size: NA
j_call: TRBJ2-5
v_call: TRBV5-1
cdr3_aa: CASSNRGETQYF
cdr3_nt: TGCGCCAGCAGCAACAGGGGGGAGACCCAGTACTTC

d_call: NA
clone_size: NA
j_call: TRBJ1-2
v_call: TRBV7-6
cdr3_aa: CASSLRGGRTNYGYTF
cdr3_nt: TGTGCCAGCAGCTTAAGGGGGGGCCGTACAAACTATGGCTACACCTTC

d_call: NA
clone_size: NA
j_call: TRBJ2-7
v_call: TRBV5-6
cdr3_aa: CASSLDRAYEQYF
cdr3_nt: TGTGCCAGCAGCTTGGACAGGGCCTACGAGCAGTACTTC

d_call: NA
clone_size: NA
j_call: TRBJ1-1
v_call: TRBV7-3
cdr3_aa: CASSLSPGLETEAFF
cdr3_nt: TGTGCCAGCAGCTTATCACCGGGACTCGAAACTGAAGCTTTCTTT

d_call: TRBD1
clone_size: NA
j_call: TRBJ1-5
v_call: TRBV19
cdr3_aa: CASSSYRDRGRPNQPQHF
cdr3_nt: TGTGCCAGTAGTTCATACCGGGACAGGGGGCGGCCCAATCAGCCCCAGCATTTT

d_call: NA
clone_size: NA
j_call: TRBJ2-3
v_call: TRBV5-1
cdr3_aa: CASSHSWRGFSEDTQYF
cdr3_nt: TGCGCCAGCAGCCACTCCTGGAGAGGGTTTAGCGAGGATACGCAGTATTTT

d_call: NA
clone_size: NA
j_call: TRBJ2-1
v_call: TRBV6-5
cdr3_aa: CASSYLTGEQFF
cdr3_nt: TGTGCCAGCAGTTACCTGACAGGAGAGCAGTTCTTC

d_call: NA
clone_size: NA
j_call: TRBJ2-7
v_call: TRBV28
cdr3_aa: CASSLSWSGYEQYF
cdr3_nt: TGTGCCAGCAGTTTATCTTGGTCGGGTTACGAGCAGTACTTC

d_call: NA
clone_size: NA
j_call: TRBJ2-2
v_call: TRBV4-2
cdr3_aa: CASSLKAGTGELFF
cdr3_nt: TGTGCCAGCAGCCTAAAGGCGGGCACCGGGGAGCTGTTTTTT

d_call: NA
clone_size: few
j_call: TRBJ1-1
v_call: TRBV21-1
cdr3_aa: CASSKGLEAFF
cdr3_nt: TGTGCCAGCAGCAAGGGACTTGAAGCTTTCTTT

d_call: NA
clone_size: NA
j_call: TRBJ2-5
v_call: TRBV4-1
cdr3_aa: CASSQERQYQETQYF
cdr3_nt: TGCGCCAGCAGCCAAGAGCGGCAGTACCAAGAGACCCAGTACTTC

d_call: NA
clone_size: NA
j_call: TRBJ2-2
v_call: TRBV2
cdr3_aa: CASSDPRMTSTIEQTGELFF
cdr3_nt: TGTGCCAGCAGTGACCCACGAATGACATCAACCATCGAACAAACCGGGGAGCTGTTTTTT

d_call: TRBD2
clone_size: NA
j_call: TRBJ2-1
v_call: TRBV7-9
cdr3_aa: CASSLVTSKNEQFF
cdr3_nt: TGTGCCAGCAGCTTAGTGACTAGCAAGAATGAGCAGTTCTTC

d_call: NA
clone_size: NA
j_call: TRBJ2-1
v_call: TRBV19
cdr3_aa: CASSPGVWLNEQFF
cdr3_nt: TGTGCCAGTAGCCCAGGGGTCTGGTTGAATGAGCAGTTCTTC

d_call: TRBD2
clone_size: NA
j_call: TRBJ2-3
v_call: TRBV7-9
cdr3_aa: CASSFGTSDRTDTQYF
cdr3_nt: TGTGCCAGCAGTTTCGGGACTAGCGATCGGACAGATACGCAGTATTTT

d_call: NA
clone_size: NA
j_call: TRBJ2-3
v_call: TRBV4-1
cdr3_aa: CASSFGTPDTQYF
cdr3_nt: TGCGCCAGCAGCTTTGGGACTCCAGATACGCAGTATTTT

d_call: TRBD1
clone_size: NA
j_call: TRBJ1-4
v_call: TRBV28
cdr3_aa: CASSTPDRGQNEKLFF
cdr3_nt: TGTGCCAGCAGTACCCCCGACAGGGGACAAAATGAAAAACTGTTTTTT

d_call: NA
clone_size: NA
j_call: TRBJ1-4
v_call: TRBV15
cdr3_aa: CATSRESSRAGEKLFF
cdr3_nt: TGTGCCACCAGCAGAGAGTCCTCCCGGGCGGGGGAAAAACTGTTTTTT

d_call: NA
clone_size: NA
j_call: TRBJ2-1
v_call: TRBV2
cdr3_aa: CASRGGGHVNEQFF
cdr3_nt: TGTGCCAGCAGAGGGGGGGGGCATGTTAATGAGCAGTTCTTC

d_call: TRBD2
clone_size: NA
j_call: TRBJ2-7
v_call: TRBV14
cdr3_aa: CASSRGLAGGYEQYF
cdr3_nt: TGTGCCAGCAGCCGTGGACTAGCGGGAGGATACGAGCAGTACTTC

d_call: NA
clone_size: NA
j_call: TRBJ1-2
v_call: TRBV19
cdr3_aa: CASSLRTANYGYTF
cdr3_nt: TGTGCCAGTAGTCTCAGGACAGCTAACTATGGCTACACCTTC

d_call: TRBD1
clone_size: NA
j_call: TRBJ2-7
v_call: TRBV6-1
cdr3_aa: CASRHTGVDYEQYF
cdr3_nt: TGTGCCAGCAGGCATACAGGGGTAGACTACGAGCAGTACTTC

d_call: NA
clone_size: few
j_call: TRBJ1-4
v_call: TRBV6-1
cdr3_aa: CASSEAKRATNEKLFF
cdr3_nt: TGTGCCAGCAGTGAAGCGAAGCGGGCAACTAATGAAAAACTGTTTTTT

d_call: NA
clone_size: NA
j_call: TRBJ1-1
v_call: TRBV6-4
cdr3_aa: CASSVGQNTEAFF
cdr3_nt: TGTGCCAGCAGTGTAGGACAGAACACTGAAGCTTTCTTT

d_call: TRBD2
clone_size: NA
j_call: TRBJ2-1
v_call: TRBV4-2
cdr3_aa: CASSQAYGTSKNEQFF
cdr3_nt: TGTGCCAGCAGCCAAGCTTACGGGACTAGTAAGAATGAGCAGTTCTTC

d_call: TRBD1
clone_size: few
j_call: TRBJ2-3
v_call: TRBV30
cdr3_aa: CAWSIGQGSTQYF
cdr3_nt: TGTGCCTGGAGTATCGGACAGGGGAGCACGCAGTATTTT

d_call: NA
clone_size: NA
j_call: TRBJ2-3
v_call: TRBV7-2
cdr3_aa: CASSARSLAGDTQYF
cdr3_nt: TGTGCCAGCAGCGCCAGATCACTAGCAGGAGATACGCAGTATTTT

d_call: TRBD2
clone_size: NA
j_call: TRBJ2-5
v_call: TRBV4-2
cdr3_aa: CASSHEGLAGQETQYF
cdr3_nt: TGTGCCAGCAGCCACGAGGGACTAGCGGGACAAGAGACCCAGTACTTC

d_call: NA
clone_size: few
j_call: TRBJ1-5
v_call: TRBV15
cdr3_aa: CATSRAGGWSQPQHF
cdr3_nt: TGTGCCACCAGCAGAGCGGGGGGGTGGAGTCAGCCCCAGCATTTT

d_call: NA
clone_size: NA
j_call: TRBJ2-7
v_call: TRBV21-1
cdr3_aa: CASSKEGSSYEQYF
cdr3_nt: TGTGCCAGCAGCAAAGAGGGGTCGTCCTACGAGCAGTACTTC

d_call: NA
clone_size: once
j_call: TRBJ1-3
v_call: TRBV6-1
cdr3_aa: CASSGQAFVRTIYF
cdr3_nt: TGTGCCAGCAGTGGACAGGCTTTTGTCCGAACCATATATTTT

d_call: NA
clone_size: NA
j_call: TRBJ1-1
v_call: TRBV19
cdr3_aa: CASSSSQGNTEAFF
cdr3_nt: TGTGCCAGTAGTAGCTCACAGGGGAACACTGAAGCTTTCTTT

d_call: TRBD1
clone_size: NA
j_call: TRBJ1-1
v_call: TRBV6-5
cdr3_aa: CASSKGGTGDTEAFF
cdr3_nt: TGTGCCAGCAGTAAGGGGGGGACAGGGGACACTGAAGCTTTCTTT

d_call: TRBD2
clone_size: NA
j_call: TRBJ2-7
v_call: TRBV4-1
cdr3_aa: CASSQEPSGTYEQYF
cdr3_nt: TGCGCCAGCAGCCAAGAGCCTAGCGGTACCTACGAGCAGTACTTC

d_call: NA
clone_size: NA
j_call: TRBJ1-5
v_call: TRBV7-9
cdr3_aa: CASSRAGGSQPQHF
cdr3_nt: TGTGCCAGCAGCCGAGCGGGGGGAAGTCAGCCCCAGCATTTT

d_call: TRBD2
clone_size: few
j_call: TRBJ2-3
v_call: TRBV7-9
cdr3_aa: CASSVAGGSDTQYF
cdr3_nt: TGTGCCAGCAGCGTAGCGGGGGGGTCAGATACGCAGTATTTT

d_call: TRBD1
clone_size: NA
j_call: TRBJ2-7
v_call: TRBV10-3
cdr3_aa: CACEGASYEQYF
cdr3_nt: TGTGCCTGCGAGGGGGCATCCTACGAGCAGTACTTC